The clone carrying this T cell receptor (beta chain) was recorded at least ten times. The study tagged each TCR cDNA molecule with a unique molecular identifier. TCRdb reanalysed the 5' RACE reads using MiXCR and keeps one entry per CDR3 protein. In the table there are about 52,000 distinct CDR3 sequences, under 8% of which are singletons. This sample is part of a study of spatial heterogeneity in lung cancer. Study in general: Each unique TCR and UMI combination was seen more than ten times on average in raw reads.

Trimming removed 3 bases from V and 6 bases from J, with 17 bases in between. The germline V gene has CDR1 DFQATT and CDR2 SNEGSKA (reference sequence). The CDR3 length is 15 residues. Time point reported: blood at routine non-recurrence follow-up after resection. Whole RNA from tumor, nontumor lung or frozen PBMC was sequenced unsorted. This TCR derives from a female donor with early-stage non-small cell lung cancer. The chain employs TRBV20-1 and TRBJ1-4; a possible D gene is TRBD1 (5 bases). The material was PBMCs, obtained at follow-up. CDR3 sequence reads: CSARALTDRYEKLFF. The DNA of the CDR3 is TGCAGTGCTAGGGCCCTGACAGACCGATATGAAAAACTGTTTTTT.